A selection of T cell receptor beta chains follows, all from one sample in a study of blood T cell repertoires in COVID-19. Libraries were prepared by immunoSEQ multiplex PCR; TCRdb keeps only in-frame clonotypes and omits some of them. The sample yields about 120,000 clones, over 65% seen once. The specimen was peripheral blood. These receptors all stem from a man between 65 and 85 years old with acute or convalescent COVID-19. CDR3s include the opening cysteine and the closing phenylalanine or tryptophan. A D gene is named only where the DNA matches it firmly. Clone size appears in some rows only: once, few, many, or a class for an expanded clone.

J,D,length,size,V,CDR3,DNA
TRBJ1-2,TRBD1,16,.,TRBV3-1/TRBV3-2,CASSHHPGQGARGYTF,TGTGCCAGCAGCCATCACCCGGGACAGGGGGCGCGAGGCTACACCTTC
TRBJ1-1,.,13,.,TRBV29-1,CSVGPGDPTEAFF,TGCAGCGTTGGCCCAGGGGACCCTACTGAAGCTTTCTTT
TRBJ2-4,.,16,.,TRBV9,CASSVAGDLSKNIQYF,TGTGCCAGCAGCGTAGCAGGGGATCTATCCAAAAACATTCAGTACTTC
TRBJ1-2,.,14,.,TRBV7-9,CASSRDMTRYGYTF,TGTGCCAGCAGCCGCGACATGACCCGCTATGGCTACACCTTC
TRBJ1-2,.,15,.,TRBV12-1,CASSLPRTGNYGYTF,TGTGCCAGCAGCTTACCGAGGACAGGTAACTATGGCTACACCTTC
TRBJ1-2,TRBD1,15,few,TRBV7-2,CASSGRQGAVDGYTF,TGTGCCAGCAGCGGAAGACAGGGGGCTGTCGATGGCTACACCTTC
TRBJ2-5,.,16,.,TRBV3-1/TRBV3-2,CASSQDRWLAWETQYF,TGTGCCAGCAGCCAAGATCGATGGCTAGCGTGGGAGACCCAGTACTTC
TRBJ1-2,TRBD1,16,.,TRBV4-2,CASSQGQGAPLYGYTF,TGTGCCAGCAGCCAAGGACAGGGGGCCCCTTTATATGGCTACACCTTC
TRBJ2-1,.,12,.,TRBV3-1/TRBV3-2,CASSPLGGEQFF,TGTGCCAGCAGCCCCTTAGGGGGTGAGCAGTTCTTC
TRBJ2-5,TRBD2,16,.,TRBV28,CASSLGLAGIQETQYF,TGTGCCAGCAGTTTAGGGCTAGCGGGAATTCAAGAGACCCAGTACTTC
TRBJ2-3,.,17,.,TRBV19,CASSIDLLAQSTDTQYF,TGTGCCAGTAGTATAGACCTACTAGCCCAAAGCACAGATACGCAGTATTTT
TRBJ1-2,.,14,.,TRBV3-1/TRBV3-2,CASSHPSRNYGYTF,TGTGCCAGCAGCCACCCTAGTCGGAACTATGGCTACACCTTC
TRBJ1-2,TRBD1,15,.,TRBV7-8,CASSPDRGNEYGYTF,TGTGCCAGCAGCCCCGACAGGGGAAATGAGTATGGCTACACCTTC
TRBJ1-1,TRBD1,14,.,TRBV7-2,CASSLLGGSTEAFF,TGTGCCAGCAGCTTATTAGGGGGCTCGACTGAAGCTTTCTTT
TRBJ1-5,.,13,.,TRBV5-1,CASSLAGNQPQHF,TGCGCCAGCAGCTTGGCCGGGAATCAGCCCCAGCATTTT
TRBJ2-4,.,15,.,TRBV28,CATTPDTGAKNIQYF,TGTGCCACCACTCCCGACACAGGGGCCAAAAACATTCAGTACTTC
TRBJ1-6,.,18,.,TRBV5-1,CASSPRFGASSYNSPLHF,TGCGCCAGCAGCCCTCGTTTCGGAGCGAGCTCCTATAATTCACCCCTCCACTTT
TRBJ1-2,.,13,.,TRBV2,CASSVRGTEGYTF,TGTGCCAGCAGTGTTAGGGGCACGGAAGGCTACACCTTC
TRBJ2-2,TRBD2,15,.,TRBV19,CASSVLAGVSGELFF,TGTGCCAGTAGCGTACTAGCGGGAGTGTCCGGGGAGCTGTTTTTT
TRBJ1-2,.,13,.,TRBV25-1,CASSFPVGDGYTF,TGTGCCAGCAGTTTCCCGGTAGGGGATGGCTACACCTTC
TRBJ2-2,.,17,.,TRBV9,CASSPGGLAKNTGELFF,TGTGCCAGCAGCCCCGGAGGGCTAGCGAAGAACACCGGGGAGCTGTTTTTT
TRBJ1-5,.,14,few,TRBV6-2/TRBV6-3,CASSYLGLSQPQHF,TGTGCCAGCAGTTACTTGGGACTATCGCAGCCCCAGCATTTT
TRBJ2-7,TRBD1,15,.,TRBV6-5,CASSRGRLTSYEQYF,TGTGCCAGCAGCAGGGGGCGTCTTACGTCCTACGAGCAGTACTTC
TRBJ1-5,.,14,.,TRBV12-5,CASARRREDQPQHF,TGTGCTAGTGCCCGGAGGAGGGAGGATCAGCCCCAGCATTTT
TRBJ1-1,TRBD1,13,.,TRBV11-2,CASSTGVGTEAFF,TGTGCCAGCAGCACAGGGGTAGGCACTGAAGCTTTCTTT
TRBJ1-2,TRBD1,15,.,TRBV11-2,CASSHAQYRGYGYTF,TGTGCCAGCAGCCACGCTCAGTACAGGGGATATGGCTACACCTTC
TRBJ1-4,.,14,.,TRBV19,CASSKGTENEKLFF,TGTGCCAGTAGCAAAGGGACTGAGAATGAAAAACTGTTTTTT
TRBJ2-6,TRBD1,18,.,TRBV11-2,CASSGRWTGRGRANVLTF,TGTGCCAGCAGCGGGCGATGGACAGGGAGAGGAAGGGCCAACGTCCTGACTTTC
TRBJ1-2,.,13,.,TRBV5-6,CASSIDRIYGYTF,TGTGCCAGCAGCATCGACAGGATCTATGGCTACACCTTC
TRBJ2-5,TRBD2,14,.,TRBV27,CASRLAGRQETQYF,TGTGCCAGCAGATTAGCGGGACGGCAAGAGACCCAGTACTTC
TRBJ1-3,.,17,.,TRBV18,CASSPLQTRSSGNTIYF,TGTGCCAGCTCACCCCTTCAAACACGGAGCTCTGGAAACACCATATATTTT
TRBJ2-2,.,14,.,TRBV11-2,CASSFQANTGELFF,TGTGCCAGCAGCTTCCAGGCGAACACCGGGGAGCTGTTTTTT
TRBJ1-1,TRBD1,15,.,TRBV19,CASSITGQGNTEAFF,TGTGCCAGTAGTATCACGGGACAGGGGAACACTGAAGCTTTCTTT
TRBJ2-5,TRBD1,14,.,TRBV7-2,CASSFDRGGETQYF,TGTGCCAGCAGCTTTGACAGGGGCGGGGAGACCCAGTACTTC
TRBJ1-1,.,11,few,TRBV20-1,CSARRNTEAFF,TGCAGTGCTAGACGGAACACTGAAGCTTTCTTT
TRBJ2-1,.,15,.,TRBV5-3,CARSCGPVKHNEQFF,TGTGCCAGAAGCTGCGGGCCAGTAAAACACAATGAGCAGTTCTTC
TRBJ1-2,TRBD1,14,.,TRBV28,CASSSGYRGGGYTF,TGTGCCAGCAGTTCTGGGTACAGGGGGGGCGGCTACACCTTC